Presented here are 29 T cell receptor beta chains from one specimen sequenced in a study of Ad26.COV2.S vaccination and SARS-CoV-2 variants. Repertoires were generated with immunoSEQ multiplex PCR, while TCRdb's copy carries only in-frame clones and drops some. The table lists 330,000 or so clones, roughly nine tenths of them singletons. Stated treatment: around 19 received Ad26.COV2.S at low or high dose, single or two shots; about 5 received placebo; per-sample allocation not given. It was on day 63 after the first vaccine or placebo injection that samples were taken. This specimen consisted of peripheral blood, obtained in a trial of Ad26.COV2.S vaccine versus placebo. The receptors originated from a person aged 18-60 years who received the Ad26.COV2.S COVID-19 vaccine or a placebo.

The rearrangement joins TRBV7-2 to TRBJ1-1; D not certain. V lost 2 bases, J lost 5 bases, and 12 bases lay in between. CDR1 and CDR2 from the germline V gene are SGHTA and FQGNSA. The CDR3 has 14 residues. CDR3 residues: CASSLRRSTTEAFF. In DNA form, the CDR3 reads TGTGCCAGCAGCTTAAGGCGGTCCACGACTGAAGCTTTCTTT. The whole variable domain, remainder taken from reference TRBV7-2 and TRBJ1-1, is GAGVSQSPSNKVTEKGKDVELRCDPISGHTALYWYRQSLGQGLEFLIYFQGNSAPDKSGLPSDRFSAERTGGSVSTLTIQRTQQEDSAVYLCASSLRRSTTEAFFGQGTRLTVV.

This chain connects TRBV27 to TRBJ2-7; 7 bases line up with TRBD2. The CDR3 consists of 14 residues. CDR1 and CDR2 from the germline V gene are MNHEY and SMNVEV (reference sequence). V trimming: 3 bases; J trimming: 7 bases; junction bases outside the gene matches: 9. As DNA, the CDR3 is TGTGCCAGCAGTTTTCCAGCGGGGTCGGGAGAGCAGTACTTC. Amino acid sequence: CASSFPAGSGEQYF.

V and J are TRBV14 and TRBJ2-1; 15 positions agree with TRBD2. After removal of 3 bases from V and 8 bases from J, the junction contained 23 bases not matched to a gene. This CDR3 has 22 residues. Germline-derived CDR1 and CDR2 are SGHDN and FVKESK. The CDR3 DNA sequence: TGTGCCAGCAGCCAGGTCCCGGGACAGGGAGTGGGGACTAGCGGGAGGTCCCATGAGCAGTTCTTC. Translated, it gives CASSQVPGQGVGTSGRSHEQFF. Variable domain in full (rest from reference TRBV14 and TRBJ2-1): EAGVTQFPSHSVIEKGQTVTLRCDPISGHDNLYWYRRVMGKEIKFLLHFVKESKQDESGMPNNRFLAERTGGTYSTLKVQPAELEDSGVYFCASSQVPGQGVGTSGRSHEQFFGPGTRLTVL.

V gene TRBV6-5 combines with J gene TRBJ1-6; tentative D call: TRBD1 (5 bases). V was cut by 8 bases and J by 8 bases, with 13 bases left in between. The CDR3 is 13 residues long. Germline CDR1 and CDR2: MNHEY and SVGAGI. The CDR3 DNA is TGTGCCAGCCGGAGGGGATGGGATTCACCCCTCCACTTT. Translated, it gives CASRRGWDSPLHF.

J is TRBJ1-1 and V is TRBV15, with TRBD1 matching over 7 bases. This CDR3 contains 16 residues. Germline CDR1 is LNHNV and CDR2 is YYDKDF (reference sequence). V gave up 1 base and J gave up 1 base; unmatched junction bases: 6. As DNA, the CDR3 is TGTGCCACCAGCAGAGGTCGACAGGGCGCGAACACTGAAGCTTTCTTT. This codes for CATSRGRQGANTEAFF.

V gene TRBV5-6 combines with J gene TRBJ1-5; a weak D match, TRBD1 (6 bases). The CDR3 loop spans 16 amino acids. V lost 4 bases, J lost 3 bases, and 17 bases lay in between. Germline V gene data show CDR1 as SGHDT and CDR2 as YYEEEE. The CDR3 loop is CASSLPGQRANQPQHF. In DNA form, the CDR3 reads TGTGCCAGCAGCCTCCCCGGACAGCGAGCCAATCAGCCCCAGCATTTT. The whole variable domain, filled in from reference TRBV5-6 and TRBJ1-5, reads DAGVTQSPTHLIKTRGQQVTLRCSPKSGHDTVSWYQQALGQGPQFIFQYYEEEERQRGNFPDRFSGHQFPNYSSELNVNALLLGDSALYLCASSLPGQRANQPQHFGDGTRLSIL.

The V gene is TRBV5-4, the J gene TRBJ1-6; D is unresolved. CDR1 and CDR2 (germline): SGHNT, YYREEE (reference sequence). The CDR3 is 13 residues long. Trimming shortened V by 3 bases and J by 5 bases, and 6 bases separated the two germline ends. DNA for the CDR3: TGTGCCAGCAGCTCTGTCGATAATTCACCCCTCCACTTT. This gives the protein CASSSVDNSPLHF. Filled out from reference TRBV5-4 and TRBJ1-6, the complete variable domain reads ETGVTQSPTHLIKTRGQQVTLRCSSQSGHNTVSWYQQALGQGPQFIFQYYREEENGRGNFPPRFSGLQFPNYSSELNVNALELDDSALYLCASSSVDNSPLHFGNGTRLTVT.

V usage is TRBV5-5 and J usage is TRBJ2-2; 8 bases fit TRBD2. Germline loops: CDR1 SGHKS, CDR2 YYEKEE (reference sequence). The V gene end was trimmed by 0 bases and the J gene end by 4 bases; junction bases not matched to a gene: 5. CDR3 length: 16 amino acids. This chain's CDR3 is CASSLESLAGTGELFF. CDR3 coding DNA: TGTGCCAGCAGCTTGGAGAGTCTAGCGGGCACCGGGGAGCTGTTTTTT.

The genes are TRBV19 and TRBJ2-1; 10 nucleotides agree with TRBD2. With 7 bases clipped from V and 7 bases from J, the junction kept 13 bases outside the gene matches. CDR1 is LNHDA, CDR2 SQIVND, per germline (reference sequence). The CDR3 is 16 residues long. The CDR3 reads CASTTLAGVSPNEQFF. The CDR3 nucleotides read TGTGCCAGTACCACCCTAGCGGGGGTCTCACCAAATGAGCAGTTCTTC. The entire variable domain, with the rest obtained from reference TRBV19 and TRBJ2-1, is as follows: DGGITQSPKYLFRKEGQNVTLSCEQNLNHDAMYWYRQDPGQGLRLIYYSQIVNDFQKGDIAEGYSVSREKKESFPLTVTSAQKNPTAFYLCASTTLAGVSPNEQFFGPGTRLTVL.

This clone was found a few times. V gene TRBV12-3 or TRBV12-4 combines with J gene TRBJ1-6, with TRBD1 matching 9 bases. The V gene end was trimmed by 10 bases and the J gene end by 8 bases; junction bases not matched to a gene: 6. This CDR3 contains 13 residues. The CDR3 region has the DNA TGTGCCACCGCAGGACAGGGGTATTCACCCCTCCACTTT. Its protein product is CATAGQGYSPLHF.

J is TRBJ2-3 and V is TRBV15, with 9 positions matching TRBD1. The CDR3 covers 16 residues. Trimming cost V 0 bases and J 5 bases; bases outside gene matches: 6. Germline CDR1 is LNHNV and CDR2 is YYDKDF (reference sequence). The CDR3 spells CATSREGQGRVDTQYF. DNA of the CDR3: TGTGCCACCAGCAGAGAGGGACAGGGTCGGGTAGATACGCAGTATTTT.

The chain couples TRBV4-3 to TRBJ2-5; 9 nucleotides agree with TRBD2. Per the germline V gene, CDR1 is LGHNA and CDR2 is YSLEER. The CDR3 consists of 13 residues. Germline trimming cut 3 bases from V and 10 bases from J; bases unmatched to any gene: 6. CDR3 nucleotide sequence: TGCGCCAGCAGCCATCCGACTAGCGGCCTCCAGTACTTC. Its translation: CASSHPTSGLQYF.

The rearrangement links TRBV28 to TRBJ2-5; 8 bases are a match to TRBD1. Germline V gene sequence: CDR1 MDHEN, CDR2 SYDVKM. CDR3 length equals 14 residues. After removal of 8 bases from V and 5 bases from J, the junction contained 10 bases not matched to a gene. In DNA form, the CDR3 reads TGTGCCAGCCTCGACAGGGGTCTGAGCGAGACCCAGTACTTC. Translated, it gives CASLDRGLSETQYF.

The chain recombines TRBV7-6 with TRBJ2-3; D is unresolved. This CDR3 contains 15 residues. The V gene lost 3 bases and the J gene lost 3 bases, with 13 bases spanning the gap. CDR1 is SGHVS, CDR2 FNYEAQ, per germline. The CDR3: CASSLGIVVTDTQYF. The CDR3 nucleotides read TGTGCCAGCAGCTTGGGGATAGTGGTTACAGATACGCAGTATTTT.

The V and J genes are TRBV5-1 and TRBJ2-3; D may be TRBD1 or TRBD2 (5 bases each). The CDR3 sequence is 15 residues long. Deletions cut 4 bases from V and 3 bases from J, with 15 bases between. Looked up from germline, CDR1 is SGHRS and CDR2 is YFSETQ. This CDR3 reads CASSAGALGTDTQYF. The DNA for the CDR3 is TGCGCCAGCAGCGCCGGGGCTTTGGGGACAGATACGCAGTATTTT.

The V gene is TRBV18, the J gene TRBJ1-1; D uncertain. Trimming removed 5 bases from V and 0 bases from J, with 13 bases in between. The CDR3 is 15 amino acids. The germline gives CDR1 KGHSH, CDR2 LQKENI. Here the CDR3 reads CASSSGGRLNTEAFF. The DNA of the CDR3 is TGTGCCAGCTCATCTGGAGGGAGACTGAACACTGAAGCTTTCTTT.

V usage is TRBV6-1 and J usage is TRBJ1-1; TRBD1 agrees at 10 bases. This CDR3 has 14 amino acids. Germline V gives CDR1 MNHNS, CDR2 SASEGT. The trim removed 8 bases at V and 2 bases at J, leaving 5 bases unmatched. CDR3 sequence reads: CASGGTGENTEAFF. The CDR3 coding sequence is TGTGCCAGCGGTGGGACAGGGGAAAACACTGAAGCTTTCTTT.

The V call is TRBV9, the J call TRBJ2-7; no clear D. Looked up from germline, CDR1 is SGDLS and CDR2 is YYNGEE. Trimming pared 4 bases from V and 0 bases from J, leaving 14 bases between. The length of the CDR3 is 15 residues. CDR3 in DNA: TGTGCCAGCAGCTTTGGACCCCATAGCTCCTACGAGCAGTACTTC. It specifies CASSFGPHSSYEQYF.

The chain recombines TRBV19 with TRBJ1-2; D might be TRBD1 (6 bases). Germline-derived CDR1 and CDR2 are LNHDA and SQIVND (reference sequence). Trimming left V 5 bases short and J 3 bases short, with 13 bases between. CDR3 length equals 14 residues. CDR3 DNA: TGTGCCAGTAGTCCGGCAGGGGTGGACTATGGCTACACCTTC. It codes for CASSPAGVDYGYTF.

The rearrangement uses TRBV7-2 and TRBJ2-3; D perhaps matches TRBD1 (5 bases). The germline CDR1 and CDR2 sequences are SGHTA and FQGNSA. The ends were cut back, 1 base at V and 7 bases at J, with 12 bases in the middle. This CDR3 contains 14 residues. CDR3 in DNA: TGTGCCAGCAGCTTAGTTAGGGGTGACTATACGCAGTATTTT. Translating it yields CASSLVRGDYTQYF.

The chain links TRBV29-1 to TRBJ1-1; D remains unclear. CDR3 length: 13 residues. Trimming removed 1 base at V and 0 bases at J, with 6 bases between. Per the germline V gene, CDR1 is SQVTM and CDR2 is ANQGSEA. This CDR3 is CSVEGHMNTEAFF. CDR3 sequence (DNA): TGCAGCGTTGAAGGGCACATGAACACTGAAGCTTTCTTT.

This chain joins TRBV19 and TRBJ2-4; D is undetermined. This CDR3 contains 18 residues. Germline V CDR1 and CDR2: LNHDA, SQIVND (reference sequence). V was pared by 0 bases and J by 0 bases, with 15 bases between. CDR3: CASSIEPNSHRAKNIQYF. The CDR3 coding sequence is TGTGCCAGTAGTATAGAACCCAACAGCCATAGAGCCAAAAACATTCAGTACTTC.

The chain is built from TRBV23-1 and TRBJ2-2; tentatively, D is TRBD1 (6 bases). TRBV23-1 is recorded as an ORF, its role being uncertain. Trimming shortened V by 4 bases and J by 6 bases, and 12 bases separated the two germline ends. The CDR3 contains 14 residues. The CDR3 loop is CASSLRRTAGELFF. Written as DNA, the CDR3 is TGCGCCAGCAGTCTTCGCCGGACAGCCGGGGAGCTGTTTTTT.

The chain carries TRBV18 and TRBJ2-4; no definite D call. The CDR3 covers 17 residues. Trimming removed 0 bases from V and 0 bases from J, with 12 bases in between. Germline-derived CDR1 and CDR2 are KGHSH and LQKENI. The DNA of the CDR3 is TGTGCCAGCTCACCACCCCAAGTCTTTGGAGCCAAAAACATTCAGTACTTC. Protein: CASSPPQVFGAKNIQYF.

This clone came up a few times. V and J are TRBV12-3 or TRBV12-4 and TRBJ1-2, with TRBD1 matching 8 bases. This CDR3 is built from 13 residues. Trimming cost V 3 bases and J 4 bases; bases outside gene matches: 1. The CDR3 DNA reads as TGTGCCAGCAGTTTTGACAGGGGCTATGGCTACACCTTC. As protein: CASSFDRGYGYTF.

This clone was detected only a few times. This sequence joins TRBV6-5 and TRBJ2-2; D remains ambiguous. This CDR3 spans 13 amino acids. Germline assignment: CDR1 MNHEY and CDR2 SVGAGI. The germline V and J ends were trimmed by 6 bases and 11 bases, with 16 bases remaining between them. CDR3 DNA: TGTGCCAGCAGCCCCCAGGAGCAACCAGAGCTGTTTTTT. As protein: CASSPQEQPELFF.

The chain uses TRBV28 and TRBJ2-1; TRBD2 is a possible D gene (6 bases). Germline CDR1 reads MDHEN; CDR2 reads SYDVKM. This CDR3 comprises 17 residues. Trimming left V 6 bases short and J 8 bases short, with 26 bases between. Here the CDR3 reads CASRDLAGRYNFDEQFF. The DNA of the CDR3 is TGTGCCAGCAGGGATCTCGCGGGAAGGTATAATTTCGATGAGCAGTTCTTC.

This clone showed up just a few times. This sequence joins TRBV6-5 and TRBJ2-2, with a weak D call TRBD1 (5 bases). CDR1 and CDR2 from the germline V gene are MNHEY and SVGAGI. The CDR3 runs 15 residues. V was shortened by 6 bases and J by 5 bases, with 16 bases between the two germline ends. CDR3 DNA: TGTGCCAGCAGAGGTGGCAGGGTGTTGACCGGGGAGCTGTTTTTT. Its translation: CASRGGRVLTGELFF.

The DNA for the CDR3 is TGTGCCAGCAGTCCGGAGGGGGAAAAACTGTTTTTT. This sequence encodes CASSPEGEKLFF. The chain is built from TRBV12-3 or TRBV12-4 and TRBJ1-4, with a tentative D call TRBD1 (5 bases). V was cut by 5 bases and J by 8 bases, with 9 bases left in between. This CDR3 is built from 12 residues.